The sequence of this T cell receptor (beta chain) was determined in a study of blood T cell repertoires in COVID-19. As for the study in general: Sites across the United States, Italy and Spain contributed samples from acute and convalescent COVID-19. Nucleic acid was either cDNA or gDNA, and it came from T cells, B-cell-depleted T cells, or PBMCs.

This CDR3 has 13 amino acids. V lost 6 bases, J lost 3 bases, and 9 bases lay in between. Per the original methods: Nucleated cell number was recorded as an estimate derived from reference gene primer amplification. Generated by immunoSEQ multiplex PCR, the TCRdb table keeps only in-frame clones and is missing some. V and J calls and clone size are copied from that table; D and trimming were computed from the DNA. The data contain 140,000 or so clones, roughly four fifths of them singletons. The chain carries TRBV12-3 or TRBV12-4 and TRBJ2-1, with D possibly being TRBD1 (6 bases). The source is a human donor in a cohort sampled during active COVID-19. Sequencing was done on a sample of peripheral blood. The CDR3 protein is CASRQGHYNEQFF. CDR3 in DNA: TGTGCCAGCAGGCAGGGACACTACAATGAGCAGTTCTTC.